This is a list of T cell receptor beta chains from one sample in a study of blood T cell repertoires in COVID-19. Sequencing used immunoSEQ multiplex PCR; TCRdb keeps in-frame clones, though not all of them. This table has fewer than 250,000 clones, approximately 88% appearing once. The sequenced material came from PBMCs or T cells enriched from blood (not recorded which). The origin of the receptors is a woman between 25 and 40 years old with acute COVID-19. Both conserved end residues are part of each CDR3. D genes are given only for firm matches. A row's size may be missing; if present it is once, few, many or a size class.

CDR3 DNA,CDR3 protein,J gene,clone size,D gene,V gene
TGTGCCAGCAGCCAAGAGGGAGGGACTAGCGGGGGGTGGACCTACAATGAGCAGTTCTTC,CASSQEGGTSGGWTYNEQFF,TRBJ2-1,-,TRBD2,TRBV3-1/TRBV3-2
TGTGCCAGCAGCTCGGGACTCCAGTACTTC,CASSSGLQYF,TRBJ2-7,-,-,TRBV6-2/TRBV6-3
TGTGCTAGTGCCAGCTCTGGAAACACCATATATTTT,CASASSGNTIYF,TRBJ1-3,few,-,TRBV12-5
TGTGCCAGCTCTAGTCGACAGGGGCCGAACACTGAAGCTTTCTTT,CASSSRQGPNTEAFF,TRBJ1-1,-,TRBD1,TRBV18
TGTGCCACAGAGACAGGGATTAGGGAAAAACTGTTTTTT,CATETGIREKLFF,TRBJ1-4,-,TRBD1,TRBV28
TGTGCCAGCAGCTTCCAGAACACTGAAGCTTTCTTT,CASSFQNTEAFF,TRBJ1-1,-,-,TRBV11-2
TGCGCCAGCAGGGATGGACAGCTCAATCAGCCCCAGCATTTT,CASRDGQLNQPQHF,TRBJ1-5,-,-,TRBV10-1
TGTGCCAGCAGTTACTACAGTCGCAATCAGCCCCAGCATTTT,CASSYYSRNQPQHF,TRBJ1-5,-,-,TRBV6-2/TRBV6-3
TGTGCCAGTAGTATTTGGACAGAAAGCTCCTATAATTCACCCCTCCACTTT,CASSIWTESSYNSPLHF,TRBJ1-6,-,-,TRBV19
TGCAGTGTGAGCGGGTATGGCTACACCTTC,CSVSGYGYTF,TRBJ1-2,once,-,TRBV20-1
TGTGCCAGCAGTGGGGACTTTTATGGCTACACCTTC,CASSGDFYGYTF,TRBJ1-2,-,-,TRBV6-2/TRBV6-3
TGTGCCAGCAGCCGACCCACTAGCGGGGGGACAGATACGCAGTATTTT,CASSRPTSGGTDTQYF,TRBJ2-3,-,TRBD2,TRBV7-8
TGCGCCACCACAAAGACGACAGGGTCCCCCCAGCATTTT,CATTKTTGSPQHF,TRBJ1-5,-,TRBD1,TRBV10-2
TGTGCCAGTAGTATTGAGAAATCCCAGCATTTT,CASSIEKSQHF,TRBJ1-5,-,-,TRBV19
TGCGCCAGCAGTCGAACGGGGAGCGGCCTCGATACGCAGTATTTT,CASSRTGSGLDTQYF,TRBJ2-3,-,-,TRBV10-1
TGTGCCAGCAGTGTCGGGACAGTTAATTCCTACGAGCAGTACTTC,CASSVGTVNSYEQYF,TRBJ2-7,-,TRBD1,TRBV2
TGTGCCAGTAGCCCGGGACACGGGACTGAAAAACTGTTTTTT,CASSPGHGTEKLFF,TRBJ1-4,once,-,TRBV19
TGTGCCAGCAGCTTAGTAACGACAGCCATCTATGGCTACACCTTC,CASSLVTTAIYGYTF,TRBJ1-2,-,-,TRBV11-2
TGTGCCAGCAGCCCCTCGGTTGCTAGCGGGTCCTACGAGCAGTACTTC,CASSPSVASGSYEQYF,TRBJ2-7,-,TRBD2,TRBV7-2
TGTGCCAGCAGTCCGGGACAGGTCTACGAGCAGTACTTC,CASSPGQVYEQYF,TRBJ2-7,-,TRBD1,TRBV28
TGTGCCAGCAGTCTAAATTCCGGACTAGCGGGGGCTTACTATAACACAGATACGCAGTATTTT,CASSLNSGLAGAYYNTDTQYF,TRBJ2-3,once,TRBD2,TRBV27
TGTGCCAGCAGCCGAGAGGGGGCCCTCTCTGGAAACACCATATATTTT,CASSREGALSGNTIYF,TRBJ1-3,-,TRBD1,TRBV7-6
TGTGCCAGCAGCCAAGTATCGCGGGATGCAAAGCCATCCTACGAGCAGTACTTC,CASSQVSRDAKPSYEQYF,TRBJ2-7,once,-,TRBV14
TGTGCCAGCAGCTTAGGACGTCCTAATAACTATGGCTACACCTTC,CASSLGRPNNYGYTF,TRBJ1-2,-,-,TRBV13
TGTGCCAGCAGTTTAGGGATAGGGAGTAACACTGAAGCTTTCTTT,CASSLGIGSNTEAFF,TRBJ1-1,-,-,TRBV27
TGTGCCAGCAGTCAGGGTTCACCCCTCCACTTT,CASSQGSPLHF,TRBJ1-6,-,-,TRBV6-2/TRBV6-3
TGTGCCAGCAGTCTGACTGCTATCACCGGGGAGCTGTTTTTT,CASSLTAITGELFF,TRBJ2-2,-,-,TRBV6-6
TGCGCCAGCAGCCATGGGGGGGATCACAGGGGGCTAGTCTATGGCTACACCTTC,CASSHGGDHRGLVYGYTF,TRBJ1-2,-,TRBD1,TRBV4-1
TGTGCCAGCAGTTTTTCGGGTGGTACCTACGAGCAGTACTTC,CASSFSGGTYEQYF,TRBJ2-7,-,-,TRBV27
TGTGCCAGCAGACGGACAGGGGTGAACACTGAAGCTTTCTTT,CASRRTGVNTEAFF,TRBJ1-1,-,TRBD1,TRBV27
TGTGCCAGCACCCCGGGGGGGGTTAATTCACCCCTCCACTTT,CASTPGGVNSPLHF,TRBJ1-6,-,-,TRBV28